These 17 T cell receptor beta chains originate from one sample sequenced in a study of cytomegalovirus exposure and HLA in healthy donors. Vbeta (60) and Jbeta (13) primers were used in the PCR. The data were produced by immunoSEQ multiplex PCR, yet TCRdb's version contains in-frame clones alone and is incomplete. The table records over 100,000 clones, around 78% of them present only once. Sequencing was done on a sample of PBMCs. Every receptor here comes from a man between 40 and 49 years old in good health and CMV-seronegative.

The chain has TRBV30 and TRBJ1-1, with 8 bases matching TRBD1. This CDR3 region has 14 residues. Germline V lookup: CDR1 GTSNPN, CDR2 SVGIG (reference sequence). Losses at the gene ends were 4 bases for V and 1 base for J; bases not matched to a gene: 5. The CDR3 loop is CAWISGTGNTEAFF. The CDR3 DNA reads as TGTGCCTGGATTTCCGGGACAGGGAACACTGAAGCTTTCTTT.

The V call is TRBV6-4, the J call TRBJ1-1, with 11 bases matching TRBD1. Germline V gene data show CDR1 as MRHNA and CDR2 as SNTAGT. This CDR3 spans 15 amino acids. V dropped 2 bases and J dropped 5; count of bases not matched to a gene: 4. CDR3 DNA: TGTGCCAGCAGTGACCCCGGACAGGGGGCTACTGAAGCTTTCTTT. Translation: CASSDPGQGATEAFF.

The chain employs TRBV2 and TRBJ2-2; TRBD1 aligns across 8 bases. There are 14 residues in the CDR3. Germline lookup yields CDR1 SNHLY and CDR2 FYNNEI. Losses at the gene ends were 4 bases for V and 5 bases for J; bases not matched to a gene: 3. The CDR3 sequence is CASSGDRTTGELFF. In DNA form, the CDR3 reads TGTGCCAGCAGTGGGGACAGGACGACCGGGGAGCTGTTTTTT. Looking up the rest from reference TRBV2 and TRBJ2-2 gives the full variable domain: EPEVTQTPSHQVTQMGQEVILRCVPISNHLYFYWYRQILGQKVEFLVSFYNNEISEKSEIFDDQFSVERPDGSNFTLKIRSTKLEDSAMYFCASSGDRTTGELFFGEGSRLTVL.

CDR3 sequence (DNA): TGTGCCAGCAGCTTCGGACTAGTTAACACCGGGGAGCTGTTTTTT. Translating gives CASSFGLVNTGELFF. The chain employs TRBV5-6 and TRBJ2-2, with TRBD2 matching 7 bases. V lost 2 bases and J lost 2; bases outside the gene matches: 3. There are 15 residues in the CDR3. Germline V CDR1 and CDR2: SGHDT, YYEEEE. Based on the CDR3 plus reference TRBV5-6 and TRBJ2-2, the full variable domain is DAGVTQSPTHLIKTRGQQVTLRCSPKSGHDTVSWYQQALGQGPQFIFQYYEEEERQRGNFPDRFSGHQFPNYSSELNVNALLLGDSALYLCASSFGLVNTGELFFGEGSRLTVL.

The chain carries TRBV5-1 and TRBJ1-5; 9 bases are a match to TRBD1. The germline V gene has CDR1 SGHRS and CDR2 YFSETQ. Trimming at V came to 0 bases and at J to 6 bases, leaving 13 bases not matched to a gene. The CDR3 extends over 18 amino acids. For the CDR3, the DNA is TGCGCCAGCAGCTTGGGTTCCCCGGGACAGGGATTTCCTCAGCCCCAGCATTTT. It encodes CASSLGSPGQGFPQPQHF.

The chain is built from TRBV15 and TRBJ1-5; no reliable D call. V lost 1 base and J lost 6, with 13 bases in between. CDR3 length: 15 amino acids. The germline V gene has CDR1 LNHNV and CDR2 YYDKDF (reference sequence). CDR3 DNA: TGTGCCACCAGCAGAGGCGTCGGGTTGGGTCAGCCCCAGCATTTT. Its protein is CATSRGVGLGQPQHF.

CDR3 bases: TGTGCCAGTGGGGACAGCGCGGACCGCACCGGGGAGCTGTTTTTT. Translation: CASGDSADRTGELFF. The V call is TRBV25-1, the J call TRBJ2-2; TRBD1 aligns across 7 bases. The CDR3 covers 15 residues. V lost 9 bases, J lost 4 bases, and 11 bases stayed unmatched. Looked up from germline, CDR1 is MGHDK and CDR2 is SYGVNS.

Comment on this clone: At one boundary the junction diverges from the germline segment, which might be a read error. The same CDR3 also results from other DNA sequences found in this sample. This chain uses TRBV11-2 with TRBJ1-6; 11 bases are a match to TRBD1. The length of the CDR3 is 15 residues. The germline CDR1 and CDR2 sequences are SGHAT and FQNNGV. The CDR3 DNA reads TGTGCCAGTAGCTCGGACAGGGGGCTTGATTCACCCCTCCACTTT. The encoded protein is CASSSDRGLDSPLHF.

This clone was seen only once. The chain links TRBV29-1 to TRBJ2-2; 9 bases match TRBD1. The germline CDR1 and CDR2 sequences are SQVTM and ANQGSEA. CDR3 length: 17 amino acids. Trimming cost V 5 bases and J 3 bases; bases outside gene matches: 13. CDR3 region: CSVQRIGQGMDTGELFF. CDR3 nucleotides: TGCAGCGTTCAGCGAATAGGACAGGGGATGGACACCGGGGAGCTGTTTTTT.

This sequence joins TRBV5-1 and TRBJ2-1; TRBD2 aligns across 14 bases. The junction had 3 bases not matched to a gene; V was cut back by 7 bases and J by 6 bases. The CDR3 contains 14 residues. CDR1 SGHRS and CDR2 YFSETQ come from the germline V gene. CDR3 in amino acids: CASSGLAGVNEQFF. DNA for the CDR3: TGCGCCAGCTCGGGACTAGCGGGGGTCAATGAGCAGTTCTTC.

CDR3 in DNA: TGTGCCAGCAGCCGAGCCGGGACAGCCTATGGCTACACCTTC. This sequence encodes CASSRAGTAYGYTF. V and J are TRBV6-5 and TRBJ1-2, with 7 bases fitting TRBD1. Trimming at V came to 6 bases and at J to 4 bases, leaving 8 bases not matched to a gene. This CDR3 spans 14 amino acids. In germline, CDR1 is MNHEY, CDR2 SVGAGI.

DNA for the CDR3: TGTGCCACCAGCAGCAATAGGGGGCGCACTTCCGGGGAGCTGTTTTTT. This translates into CATSSNRGRTSGELFF. The rearrangement uses TRBV15 and TRBJ2-2; 7 positions agree with TRBD1. The ends lost 3 bases at V and 6 bases at J; junction bases unmatched: 10. Germline assignment: CDR1 LNHNV and CDR2 YYDKDF (reference sequence). The CDR3 contains 16 residues.

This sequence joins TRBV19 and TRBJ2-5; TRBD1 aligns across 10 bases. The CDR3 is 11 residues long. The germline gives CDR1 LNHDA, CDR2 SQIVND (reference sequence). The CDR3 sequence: CAAGQGPMQYF. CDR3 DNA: TGTGCTGCGGGACAGGGGCCCATGCAGTACTTC. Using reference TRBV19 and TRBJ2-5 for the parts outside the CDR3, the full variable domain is DGGITQSPKYLFRKEGQNVTLSCEQNLNHDAMYWYRQDPGQGLRLIYYSQIVNDFQKGDIAEGYSVSREKKESFPLTVTSAQKNPTAFYLCAAGQGPMQYFGPGTRLLVL.

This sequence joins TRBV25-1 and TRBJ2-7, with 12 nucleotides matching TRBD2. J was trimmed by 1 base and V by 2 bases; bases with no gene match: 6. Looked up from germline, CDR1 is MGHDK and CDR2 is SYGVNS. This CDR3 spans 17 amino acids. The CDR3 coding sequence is TGTGCCAGCAGTGAAAGTGGCCTAGCGGGGGGGTCCTACGAGCAGTACTTC. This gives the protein CASSESGLAGGSYEQYF.

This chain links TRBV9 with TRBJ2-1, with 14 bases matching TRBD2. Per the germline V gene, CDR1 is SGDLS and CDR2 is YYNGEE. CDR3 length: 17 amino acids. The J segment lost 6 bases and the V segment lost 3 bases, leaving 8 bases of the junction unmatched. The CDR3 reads CASSAGTSGGRLNEQFF. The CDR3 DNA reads TGTGCCAGCAGCGCCGGGACTAGCGGGGGACGTCTCAATGAGCAGTTCTTC.

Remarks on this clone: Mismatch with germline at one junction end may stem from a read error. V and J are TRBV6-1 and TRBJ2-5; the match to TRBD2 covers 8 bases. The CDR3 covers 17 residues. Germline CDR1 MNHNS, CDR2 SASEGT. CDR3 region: CASSEIVAGFGGEIQYF. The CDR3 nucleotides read TGTGCCAGCAGTGAAATAGTAGCGGGGTTTGGGGGAGAGATCCAGTACTTC.

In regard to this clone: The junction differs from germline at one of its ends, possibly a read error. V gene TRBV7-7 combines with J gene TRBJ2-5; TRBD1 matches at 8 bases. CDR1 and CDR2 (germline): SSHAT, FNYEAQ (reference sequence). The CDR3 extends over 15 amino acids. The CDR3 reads CASSAGTGHQETQYF. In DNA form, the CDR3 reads TGTGCTAGCAGCGCCGGGACAGGTCATCAAGAGACCCAGTACTTC. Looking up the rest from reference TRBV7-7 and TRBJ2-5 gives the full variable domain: GAGVSQSPRYKVTKRGQDVTLRCDPISSHATLYWYQQALGQGPEFLTYFNYEAQPDKSGLPSDRFSAERPEGSISTLTIQRTEQRDSAMYRCASSAGTGHQETQYFGPGTRLLVL.